These T cell receptor beta chains were read from a single sample in a study of blood T cell repertoires in COVID-19. The table came from immunoSEQ multiplex PCR; TCRdb's copy has only in-frame clones and leaves some out. In the table there are some 64,000 clones, 84% of which are singletons. The sequenced sample consisted of peripheral blood. The receptors stem from a man aged 60 to 75 with COVID-19, enrolled during active disease. Each CDR3 is given with its conserved first and last residue. A D gene is named only where the DNA matches it firmly. Clone size is not always given. Where it is, it says once, few, many or a class for expanded clones.

cdr3_nt cdr3_aa d_call v_call clone_size j_call
TGTGCCAGCAGCGTAGCGGGCAGGGGTGTAACCTACAATGAGCAGTTCTTC CASSVAGRGVTYNEQFF . TRBV9 once TRBJ2-1
TGTGCCAGCAGCAGGACAGGGGGCCCCACTGAAGCTTTCTTT CASSRTGGPTEAFF TRBD1 TRBV7-9 . TRBJ1-1
TGCAGTGCTAGTCCCTCCTTCTACAATGAGCAGTTCTTC CSASPSFYNEQFF . TRBV20-1 . TRBJ2-1
TGCGCCAGCAGCTTAAGACAGGGGATGCGAGAAAAACTGTTTTTT CASSLRQGMREKLFF TRBD1 TRBV5-1 . TRBJ1-4
TGTGCCAGCAGTTTATGGGACAAGTCCTACGAGCAGTACTTC CASSLWDKSYEQYF . TRBV27 . TRBJ2-7
TGTGCCAGCAGTTTCTCGGACAGGAAGCCTTCACCCCTCCACTTT CASSFSDRKPSPLHF TRBD1 TRBV27 . TRBJ1-6
TGTGCCAGCAGTGCCAGGAATAAAGCTTTCTTT CASSARNKAFF . TRBV2 many TRBJ1-1
TGTGCCAGCAGCTTAATACAGGGGTACACTGAAGCTTTCTTT CASSLIQGYTEAFF TRBD1 TRBV7-2 . TRBJ1-1
TGTGCCAGTAGTATAGACCACTTAGAGCAGTTCTTC CASSIDHLEQFF . TRBV19 . TRBJ2-1
TGTGCCTGGACTCCAAGAACTAATGAGCAGTTCTTC CAWTPRTNEQFF . TRBV30 . TRBJ2-1
TGTGCCAGCAGCTTAGATAGAGGTTCGCGACGGTGGACCTACGAGCAGTACTTC CASSLDRGSRRWTYEQYF . TRBV11-3 . TRBJ2-7
TGTGCCACCAGCACCGGGACTAGCGGGGGGATTCGAGATACGCAGTATTTT CATSTGTSGGIRDTQYF TRBD2 TRBV15 few TRBJ2-3
TGTGCCAGCAGTTCTCGGGACAGGTACGGCTACACCTTC CASSSRDRYGYTF TRBD1 TRBV6-5 . TRBJ1-2
TGCGCCAGCAGCTTGCTTAGCGAGGGCGGGGAGCTGTTTTTT CASSLLSEGGELFF . TRBV5-1 . TRBJ2-2
TGCGCCAGCAGCCCCAGGGGGCTGAGAATCAATGAGCAGTTCTTC CASSPRGLRINEQFF TRBD1 TRBV5-1 . TRBJ2-1
TGTGCCAGCAGTGAATCGGCTAACTATGGCTACACCTTC CASSESANYGYTF . TRBV2 . TRBJ1-2
TGTGCCAGCAGTGGGACTAGCGGGGGGGCGGAGACCCAGTACTTC CASSGTSGGAETQYF TRBD2 TRBV2 . TRBJ2-5
TGTGCCAGCAGCCATGGATACGGACAGGGCACTGAAGCTTTCTTT CASSHGYGQGTEAFF TRBD1 TRBV3-1/TRBV3-2 . TRBJ1-1
TGTGCCAGCAGCCGCCGGGACAGCCGCAATGGGGGGGGCTACACCTTC CASSRRDSRNGGGYTF TRBD1 TRBV7-9 . TRBJ1-2
TGCGCCAGCAGCTTGTCTTCCGGGGCCGGGACAGAGTACAATGAGCAGTTCTTC CASSLSSGAGTEYNEQFF TRBD1 TRBV5-1 . TRBJ2-1
TGTGCCAGCATGAGGTTGGAGATGGATACGCAGTATTTT CASMRLEMDTQYF . TRBV2 . TRBJ2-3
TGTGCCAGCAGCTTGGGCGGGGTTTTGGCTGGAAACACCATATATTTT CASSLGGVLAGNTIYF . TRBV5-4 once TRBJ1-3
TGTGCCAGCAGCTCGGACAGTGGGGGCTACACCTTC CASSSDSGGYTF . TRBV11-2 . TRBJ1-2
TGTGCCTGGAGAATTCCGGGACTCCACTACGAGCAGTACTTC CAWRIPGLHYEQYF . TRBV30 . TRBJ2-7
TGTGCCAGTAGGGACAGGGCAACTAATGAAAAACTGTTTTTT CASRDRATNEKLFF TRBD1 TRBV19 . TRBJ1-4
TGTGCCAGTAGTGTGGACAGGATTTATGGCTACACCTTC CASSVDRIYGYTF TRBD1 TRBV19 . TRBJ1-2
TGTGCCTGGAGTCCCCGCGGGGGGAACACTGAAGCTTTCTTT CAWSPRGGNTEAFF . TRBV30 . TRBJ1-1
TGTGCCAGCAGCTTGGCAGAAAACAATGAGCAGTTCTTC CASSLAENNEQFF . TRBV7-3 . TRBJ2-1
TGTGCCAGCAGCCCTACCCGACTAGCGGGAGGTTACGAGCAGTACTTC CASSPTRLAGGYEQYF TRBD2 TRBV3-1/TRBV3-2 many TRBJ2-7
TGTGCCAGCAGCTTAGGGAGAGAAGATTCACCCCTCCACTTT CASSLGREDSPLHF . TRBV13 . TRBJ1-6
TGTGCCAGCAGCTTGGGCGGGACTCAGGGCGGGATTATTAGCAATCAGCCCCAGCATTTT CASSLGGTQGGIISNQPQHF . TRBV5-5 . TRBJ1-5
TGTGCCAGCAGTTACCAGTTCACAGATACGCAGTATTTT CASSYQFTDTQYF . TRBV6-5 few TRBJ2-3
TGTGCCAGCAGACAACAGATAGGGGGTTCACCCCTCCACTTT CASRQQIGGSPLHF . TRBV28 . TRBJ1-6
TGTGCCAGCAGCTCCCTCTGGGCAGGGGGCAATGAGCAGTTCTTC CASSSLWAGGNEQFF TRBD1 TRBV7-9 . TRBJ2-1
TGTGCCATCAGGGTGGGAGGTGGGACCGACACCGGGGAGCTGTTTTTT CAIRVGGGTDTGELFF . TRBV10-3 . TRBJ2-2
TGTGCCACCAGTGACCCTGGACAGGGGAACTATGGCTACACCTTC CATSDPGQGNYGYTF TRBD1 TRBV24-1 . TRBJ1-2
TGTGCCAGCAGCGTCCGGACAGGGGATGCAGATACGCAGTATTTT CASSVRTGDADTQYF TRBD1 TRBV9 . TRBJ2-3
TGTGCCAGCGCCGGGACAGGGGGCACTGAAGCTTTCTTT CASAGTGGTEAFF TRBD1 TRBV9 . TRBJ1-1
TGTGCCAGTACCGATGGGGGGTGGACTGAAGCTTTCTTT CASTDGGWTEAFF . TRBV19 . TRBJ1-1
TGTGCCCACCCCGAGAATGAAAAACTGTTTTTT CAHPENEKLFF . TRBV30 . TRBJ1-4
TGTGCCAGCAGCCCCCAGACAGGGGGTAACTATGGCTACACCTTC CASSPQTGGNYGYTF TRBD1 TRBV7-9 . TRBJ1-2